The 3 T cell receptor beta chains in this list originate from one sample, sequenced in a study of cytomegalovirus exposure and HLA in healthy donors. The PCR employed 60 Vbeta primers together with 13 Jbeta primers. Libraries were prepared by immunoSEQ multiplex PCR; TCRdb keeps only in-frame clonotypes and omits some of them. With about 140,000 clones in the sample, the ten largest clones hold 0.75% to 1%. Sequencing input: PBMCs. The receptors here all came from a male donor in good health and CMV-seronegative.

V gene TRBV6-5 combines with J gene TRBJ2-5; D perhaps matches TRBD1 (5 bases). Per germline, CDR1 MNHEY and CDR2 SVGAGI. CDR3 length: 14 amino acids. Trimming removed 4 bases at V and 5 bases at J, with 14 bases between. For the CDR3, the DNA is TGTGCCAGCAGTTTACTTGGGGCAGCGGAGACCCAGTACTTC. Translating it yields CASSLLGAAETQYF.

The chain carries TRBV27 and TRBJ1-2, with 9 bases fitting TRBD1. CDR1 is MNHEY, CDR2 SMNVEV, per germline (reference sequence). CDR3 size: 15 residues. V dropped 4 bases and J dropped 3; count of bases not matched to a gene: 6. The CDR3 is CASSSPRDRDYGYTF. CDR3 DNA sequence: TGTGCCAGCAGTTCCCCTCGGGACAGGGACTATGGCTACACCTTC.

The rearrangement links TRBV27 to TRBJ2-5; TRBD2 matches at 7 bases. V dropped 5 bases and J dropped 0; count of bases not matched to a gene: 6. The germline V gene has CDR1 MNHEY and CDR2 SMNVEV (reference sequence). The CDR3 contains 15 residues. CDR3 nucleotides: TGTGCCAGCAGTCCCCGACTAGCCGACCAAGAGACCCAGTACTTC. The encoded protein is CASSPRLADQETQYF.